Each of the 9 T cell receptor beta chains below was sequenced from the same sample in a study of OX40 agonist ivuxolimab in advanced cancers. Clones were read by immunoSEQ multiplex PCR, and TCRdb kept only the in-frame ones, dropping some. The sample lists about 58,000 clones, 86% occurring once. Sample: CD4+ or CD8+ T cells sorted from blood, taken in a trial of the OX40 agonist ivuxolimab. Receptors were obtained from an adult with an advanced solid tumor such as melanoma, head and neck, liver or kidney cancer.

V gene TRBV6-8 combines with J gene TRBJ1-5, with TRBD1 matching 10 bases. The CDR3 runs to 18 residues. From germline, CDR1 is MNHGY and CDR2 SAAAGT. Trimming at V came to 4 bases and at J to 2 bases, leaving 11 bases not matched to a gene. DNA for the CDR3: TGTGCCAGCAGTTCCCGGGACAGGGGAAGTAAGGGCAATCAGCCCCAGCATTTT. Protein: CASSSRDRGSKGNQPQHF.

The chain links TRBV6-1 to TRBJ2-3; D tentatively fits TRBD1 or TRBD2 (5 bases each). The CDR3 is 15 amino acids. Germline CDR1 MNHNS, CDR2 SASEGT. V was cut by 6 bases and J by 7 bases, with 20 bases left in between. Written as DNA, the CDR3 is TGTGCCAGCAGGACAAACCACGGGACCTTTTATACGCAGTATTTT. Its protein is CASRTNHGTFYTQYF.

V usage is TRBV6-1 and J usage is TRBJ1-4, with a possible D match to TRBD1 (6 bases). Germline V lookup: CDR1 MNHNS, CDR2 SASEGT. The V end lost 8 bases, the J end lost 10 bases, and 11 bases lay between the germline ends. The CDR3 covers 11 residues. The DNA for the CDR3 is TGTGCCAGCGGAAAGGGGGGAAAACTGTTTTTT. It encodes CASGKGGKLFF.

The rearrangement uses TRBV18 and TRBJ1-4, with TRBD1 as a possible D gene (6 bases). Germline CDR1 reads KGHSH; CDR2 reads LQKENI. The CDR3 extends over 19 amino acids. The V and J ends lost 2 bases and 5 bases respectively, with 24 bases between them. CDR3 nucleotides: TGTGCCAGCTCACCATATGCGGGGGGGCTTAAGGCTGCAAATGAAAAACTGTTTTTT. Amino acids: CASSPYAGGLKAANEKLFF.

The rearrangement links TRBV5-1 to TRBJ2-3, with D possibly called TRBD1 or TRBD2 (5 bases each). Germline V lookup: CDR1 SGHRS, CDR2 YFSETQ. This CDR3 has 18 residues. The V end lost 4 bases, the J end lost 6 bases, and 27 bases lay between the germline ends. CDR3: CASSLGQIRPGLGDTQYF. The CDR3 nucleotides are TGCGCCAGCAGCCTGGGGCAGATCAGGCCGGGGTTGGGGGATACGCAGTATTTT. The full variable domain, rest sourced from reference TRBV5-1 and TRBJ2-3, is KAGVTQTPRYLIKTRGQQVTLSCSPISGHRSVSWYQQTPGQGLQFLFEYFSETQRNKGNFPGRFSGRQFSNSRSEMNVSTLELGDSALYLCASSLGQIRPGLGDTQYFGPGTRLTVL.

The chain uses TRBV2 and TRBJ2-7, with D perhaps TRBD1 (6 bases). Between the trimmed V and J ends, which lost 2 bases and 0 bases, there was a span of 11 bases. The CDR3 is 15 amino acids. Germline V gene data show CDR1 as SNHLY and CDR2 as FYNNEI. The CDR3 region is CASSERTVSSYEQYF. In nucleotides, the CDR3 is TGTGCCAGCAGTGAAAGGACAGTTAGCTCCTACGAGCAGTACTTC.

This chain links TRBV9 with TRBJ2-2, with D unclear. Trimming left V 0 bases short and J 8 bases short, with 11 bases between. This CDR3 is built from 14 residues. The germline CDR1 and CDR2 sequences are SGDLS and YYNGEE. For the CDR3, the DNA is TGTGCCAGCAGCGTAGGGAGCAGTACTGGGGAGCTGTTTTTT. Translation: CASSVGSSTGELFF.

This clone is classed as medium-sized. The J gene is TRBJ2-7, the V gene TRBV7-9; 11 nucleotides line up with TRBD1. The CDR3 has 14 residues. Germline lookup yields CDR1 SEHNR and CDR2 FQNEAQ (reference sequence). Trimming took 4 bases from V and 5 from J; bases not matched to a gene: 4. The CDR3: CASSSRTGGNEQYF. The CDR3 nucleotides read TGTGCCAGCAGCTCCCGGACAGGGGGCAACGAGCAGTACTTC.

The rearrangement joins TRBV5-4 to TRBJ2-5, with 9 bases lining up with TRBD2. Germline V gives CDR1 SGHNT, CDR2 YYREEE (reference sequence). Losses at the gene ends were 3 bases for V and 7 bases for J; bases not matched to a gene: 10. The CDR3 covers 15 residues. The CDR3 here is CASSSPHAGGTTQYF. The CDR3 DNA reads as TGTGCCAGCAGCTCGCCCCATGCGGGGGGGACGACCCAGTACTTC.